This T cell receptor (beta chain) was recovered during a study of T cell repertoires in cytomegalovirus infection. Whole-study results and caveats: People with CMV and the relevant HLA were identified by cumulative public TCR beta family frequency. In two of eight donors, the top clonotype was HLA-C-restricted CMV-specific.

As for this clonotype: The antigen is not known.

Per germline, CDR1 WSHSY and CDR2 SAAADI. The CDR3 has 18 amino acids. V gave up 8 bases and J gave up 0 bases, with 23 bases separating them. In TCRdb, the reads were re-called with MiXCR into one record per CDR3 protein. The sample lists about 700,000 distinct CDR3 sequences, 30% to 35% occurring once. The V call is TRBV10-2, the J call TRBJ2-1; the D gene could be TRBD1 or TRBD2 (5 bases each). The material was cultured PBMCs, obtained from culture after CMV antigen stimulation. The receptor was derived from a human donor in good health (CMV status not recorded). Some clones in this sample may be carry-over from other donors' samples. This CDR3 is CASGAGQARRSSYNEQFF. As DNA, the CDR3 is TGCGCCAGCGGGGCGGGCCAAGCTAGGCGAAGCTCCTACAATGAGCAGTTCTTC.